This passage covers 25 T cell receptor beta chains from one sample sequenced in a study of T cell repertoires in cytomegalovirus infection. These receptors are not linked to any known antigen. TCRdb independently ran MiXCR on the reads; one entry per CDR3 protein. The top ten hold over 12% of the sample, which has approximately 1,000,000 distinct CDR3 sequences, about a third seen once. This specimen consisted of cultured CD8+ T cells from PBMCs, obtained from culture after CMV antigen stimulation. All receptors derive from a human donor in good health (CMV status not recorded). Some clones in this sample may be carry-over from other donors' samples.

The V gene is TRBV20-1, the J gene TRBJ1-6; D is unresolved. The V gene's germline CDR1 is DFQATT and CDR2 SNEGSKA (reference sequence). CDR3 length: 18 amino acids. Trimming removed 0 bases from V and 0 bases from J, with 15 bases in between. The CDR3 bases are TGCAGTGCTAGAGATCTAGGTAGCTCAAGCTCCTATAATTCACCCCTCCACTTT. Encoded protein: CSARDLGSSSSYNSPLHF.

The V call is TRBV7-6, the J call TRBJ1-1; no reliable D call. V dropped 1 base and J dropped 4 bases, with 13 bases sitting between them. The CDR3 covers 15 residues. The V gene's germline CDR1 is SGHVS and CDR2 FNYEAQ. The CDR3 spells CASSLGRKGSTEAFF. DNA for the CDR3: TGTGCCAGCAGCTTAGGACGGAAGGGAAGCACTGAAGCTTTCTTT.

In this sample, this clonotype turned up a few times. The rearrangement links TRBV19 to TRBJ2-2; TRBD2 might be the D (6 bases). This CDR3 has 14 residues. V gave up 3 bases and J gave up 5 bases, with 10 bases separating them. CDR1 LNHDA and CDR2 SQIVND come from the germline V gene (reference sequence). The CDR3 reads CASSIGRGTGELFF. For the CDR3, the DNA is TGTGCCAGTAGTATCGGACGGGGGACCGGGGAGCTGTTTTTT.

The V gene is TRBV7-3, the J gene TRBJ1-1, with D unresolved. Deletions cut 2 bases from V and 3 bases from J, with 19 bases between. Per germline, CDR1 SGHTA and CDR2 FQGTGA. The CDR3 runs 17 residues. The CDR3 sequence: CASSLAGGRSIHTEAFF. The CDR3 region has the DNA TGTGCCAGCAGCTTAGCTGGAGGCAGATCAATTCACACTGAAGCTTTCTTT.

V and J are TRBV28 and TRBJ2-7; the D is unclear. In germline, CDR1 is MDHEN, CDR2 SYDVKM. V lost 5 bases, J lost 2 bases, and 16 bases lay in between. CDR3 length: 15 residues. The CDR3 DNA reads as TGTGCCAGCAGTCAAGCGACCGCCGTTCCCTACGAGCAGTACGTC. Translated: CASSQATAVPYEQYV.

This clonotype was picked up many times. This chain uses TRBV7-6 with TRBJ2-5; TRBD1 agrees at 8 bases. This CDR3 region has 15 residues. Trimming cost V 0 bases and J 11 bases; bases outside gene matches: 11. CDR1 is SGHVS, CDR2 FNYEAQ, per germline. The CDR3 coding sequence is TGTGCCAGCAGCTTAGCGATGGACAGGGATGGGTCTCAGTACTTC. Translated: CASSLAMDRDGSQYF.

The genes are TRBV12-5 and TRBJ1-1; the D is unclear. The CDR3 loop spans 12 amino acids. CDR1 and CDR2 from the germline V gene are LGHNT and FRNRAP. Trimming took 6 bases from V and 1 from J, leaving 6 bases between them. CDR3: CASGSANTEAFF. CDR3 sequence (DNA): TGTGCTAGTGGCTCGGCGAACACTGAAGCTTTCTTT.

For this clonotype: This may arise from a read error, as a much more abundant clone is one base away. The CDR3 sequence is CASIPAGQGGLWTEAFF. The CDR3 DNA follows: TGTGCCAGCATCCCTGCGGGACAGGGGGGATTGTGGACTGAAGCTTTCTTT. This chain joins TRBV7-6 and TRBJ1-1; TRBD1 agrees at 11 bases. The CDR3 loop spans 17 amino acids. Trimming at V came to 7 bases and at J to 5 bases, leaving 15 bases not matched to a gene. Germline lookup yields CDR1 SGHVS and CDR2 FNYEAQ.

The genes are TRBV4-3 and TRBJ1-4, with 8 positions matching TRBD1. Germline CDR1 and CDR2: LGHNA and YSLEER. This CDR3 contains 15 residues. J gave up 1 base and V 5 bases, and 3 bases lay outside the gene matches. CDR3 sequence: CASSSTGGTNEKLFF. In DNA, the CDR3 is TGCGCCAGCAGCAGTACAGGGGGAACTAATGAAAAACTGTTTTTT.

This clonotype was counted a few times. V and J are TRBV7-9 and TRBJ1-1; D perhaps matches TRBD1 (6 bases). V lost 2 bases and J 4 bases, leaving 14 bases between the germline ends. Germline V gene sequence: CDR1 SEHNR, CDR2 FQNEAQ (reference sequence). The length of the CDR3 is 15 residues. CDR3 in DNA: TGTGCCAGCAGCTTAAAATCAGGGGAGGGCACTGAAGCTTTCTTT. Protein sequence: CASSLKSGEGTEAFF.

Only a few counts were recorded for this clonotype. The chain carries TRBV6-8 and TRBJ1-1; D is unresolved. Trimming shortened V by 6 bases and J by 5 bases, and 10 bases separated the two germline ends. Germline CDR1 MNHGY, CDR2 SAAAGT. The length of the CDR3 is 12 residues. CDR3 region: CASRGPGTEAFF. The CDR3 DNA is TGTGCCAGCAGAGGGCCGGGGACTGAAGCTTTCTTT.

The chain uses TRBV4-1 and TRBJ2-1; a possible D gene is TRBD1 (5 bases). The CDR3 sequence is 14 residues long. Germline lookup yields CDR1 MGHRA and CDR2 YSYEKL. The germline V and J ends were trimmed by 3 bases and 1 base, with 7 bases remaining between them. The CDR3 DNA reads as TGCGCCAGCAGCCATGACAGTTCCTACAATGAGCAGTTCTTC. Residues: CASSHDSSYNEQFF.

This clonotype was detected many times. The CDR3 protein is CASSQNILGTGYDEQFF. CDR3 bases: TGTGCCAGCAGCCAGAATATTTTGGGGACAGGGTATGATGAGCAGTTCTTC. The rearrangement uses TRBV7-6 and TRBJ2-1; 9 positions match TRBD1. Germline values: CDR1 SGHVS, CDR2 FNYEAQ. V was clipped by 5 bases and J by 8 bases; unmatched bases: 16. CDR3 length equals 17 residues.

The chain employs TRBV2 and TRBJ2-1; 8 nucleotides line up with TRBD1. V gave up 2 bases and J gave up 6 bases; unmatched junction bases: 3. Germline V gives CDR1 SNHLY, CDR2 FYNNEI. CDR3 length: 14 amino acids. The CDR3 region has the DNA TGTGCCAGCAGTGAAAGCACAGGGGGCAATGAGCAGTTCTTC. Its protein product is CASSESTGGNEQFF.

This clonotype was counted between two and nine times. This chain links TRBV19 with TRBJ1-1, with D unclear. With 7 bases removed from V and 2 bases from J, the gap between germline ends came to 14 bases. CDR1 and CDR2 (germline): LNHDA, SQIVND (reference sequence). The CDR3 extends over 14 amino acids. CDR3 residues: CASNFRQLNTEAFF. The CDR3 coding sequence is TGTGCCAGTAATTTCCGCCAGCTAAACACTGAAGCTTTCTTT.

The V and J genes are TRBV7-6 and TRBJ2-1; D is unresolved. V shed 5 bases and J shed 6 bases, with 11 bases lying between them. The CDR3 sequence is 13 residues long. Germline V gene sequence: CDR1 SGHVS, CDR2 FNYEAQ. Here the CDR3 reads CASSPLSGNEQFF. The CDR3, as DNA: TGTGCCAGCAGCCCCCTCTCTGGCAATGAGCAGTTCTTC.

The V and J genes are TRBV12-3 or TRBV12-4 and TRBJ1-1; the D gene is possibly TRBD1 (6 bases). Trimming took 8 bases from V and 1 from J, leaving 8 bases between them. This CDR3 is 12 amino acids long. The CDR3 spells CASGQTNTEAFF. The CDR3 DNA sequence: TGTGCCAGCGGACAGACGAACACTGAAGCTTTCTTT.

On this clonotype itself: One end of the junction does not line up with germline, which may come from a read error. The CDR3 DNA reads as TGTGCCTGCAGCTTAGCGCGGGATTTTGGAAACACCATATATTTT. Translating it yields CACSLARDFGNTIYF. The chain combines TRBV7-6 with TRBJ1-3; D is undetermined. Germline V lookup: CDR1 SGHVS, CDR2 FNYEAQ. There are 15 residues in the CDR3.

There are many counts of this clonotype. The chain joins TRBV7-8 to TRBJ2-7; 7 nucleotides agree with TRBD1. With 5 bases clipped from V and 2 bases from J, the junction kept 15 bases outside the gene matches. CDR1 SGHVS and CDR2 FQNEAQ come from the germline V gene. The CDR3 has 17 residues. The CDR3 coding sequence is TGTGCCAGCAGCCCGAGGACAGGCGTGAGGGGCACCTACGAGCAGTACTTC. Residues: CASSPRTGVRGTYEQYF. Full variable domain (missing parts from reference TRBV7-8 and TRBJ2-7): GAGVSQSPRYKVAKRGQDVALRCDPISGHVSLFWYQQALGQGPEFLTYFQNEAQLDKSGLPSDRFFAERPEGSVSTLKIQRTQQEDSAVYLCASSPRTGVRGTYEQYFGPGTRLTVT.

The chain couples TRBV12-3 or TRBV12-4 to TRBJ2-3; 9 bases fit TRBD2. J was trimmed by 0 bases and V by 7 bases; bases with no gene match: 8. This CDR3 has 16 residues. The CDR3 loop is CASTYIAGASTDTQYF. CDR3 bases: TGTGCCAGCACCTATATAGCGGGGGCCAGCACAGATACGCAGTATTTT.

V and J are TRBV27 and TRBJ1-2; 7 nucleotides line up with TRBD1. Looked up from germline, CDR1 is MNHEY and CDR2 is SMNVEV (reference sequence). With V trimmed by 2 bases and J by 6 bases, 3 bases remained unmatched. The CDR3 runs to 13 residues. Written as DNA, the CDR3 is TGTGCCAGCAGTTTACAGGGGGTAGATGGCTACACCTTC. It translates to CASSLQGVDGYTF.

This chain connects TRBV3-1 to TRBJ2-3; tentative D call: TRBD2 (5 bases). V was cut by 3 bases and J by 9 bases, with 19 bases left in between. Germline V gene sequence: CDR1 LGHDT, CDR2 YNNKEL (reference sequence). The CDR3 is 15 amino acids. Written as DNA, the CDR3 is TGTGCCAGCAGCCACTTAGGTTCTACCGGAGGCACGCAGTATTTT. It yields the protein CASSHLGSTGGTQYF.

This clonotype has ten or more counts. The chain employs TRBV7-2 and TRBJ2-2; 9 nucleotides align to TRBD2. Germline V CDR1 and CDR2: SGHTA, FQGNSA. The CDR3 totals 17 residues. V was pared by 5 bases and J by 4 bases, with 11 bases of the junction left unmatched. The CDR3 here is CASSKRRLADLTGELFF. CDR3 coding DNA: TGTGCCAGCAGCAAACGAAGACTAGCGGACCTCACCGGGGAGCTGTTTTTT.

The chain carries TRBV7-6 and TRBJ1-6, with no clear D. The CDR3 covers 13 residues. Looked up from germline, CDR1 is SGHVS and CDR2 is FNYEAQ. Trimming stripped 5 bases from V and 7 bases from J, with 9 bases between. CDR3 region: CASSPRRNSPLHF. The CDR3 region has the DNA TGTGCCAGCAGCCCCCGGAGGAATTCACCCCTCCACTTT.

The CDR3 nucleotides read TGTGCCAGCAGTTACTCGCAGGGTATCTATGGCTACACCTTC. It is translated as CASSYSQGIYGYTF. This chain links TRBV6-5 with TRBJ1-2; perhaps TRBD1 as D (5 bases). With 0 bases removed from V and 4 bases from J, the gap between germline ends came to 9 bases. The CDR3 is 14 amino acids. CDR1 is MNHEY, CDR2 SVGAGI, per germline.